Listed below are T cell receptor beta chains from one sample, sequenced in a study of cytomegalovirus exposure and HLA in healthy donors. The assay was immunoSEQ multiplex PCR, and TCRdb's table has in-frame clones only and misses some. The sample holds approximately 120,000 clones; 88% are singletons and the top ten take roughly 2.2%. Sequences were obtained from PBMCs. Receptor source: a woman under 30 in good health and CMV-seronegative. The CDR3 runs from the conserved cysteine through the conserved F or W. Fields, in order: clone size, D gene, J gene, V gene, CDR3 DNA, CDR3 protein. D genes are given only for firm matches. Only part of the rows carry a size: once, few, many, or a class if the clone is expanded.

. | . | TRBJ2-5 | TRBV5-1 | TGCGCCAGCAGCTCTCGGGGTGAGACCCAGTACTTC | CASSSRGETQYF
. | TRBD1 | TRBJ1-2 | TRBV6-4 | TGTGCCAGCAGTGAAGGGACAGACTTCTCCGGTGACTATGGCTACACCTTC | CASSEGTDFSGDYGYTF
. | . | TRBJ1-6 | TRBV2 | TGTGCCAGCACCATAGATCTGGGAGGCAATTCACCCCTCCACTTT | CASTIDLGGNSPLHF
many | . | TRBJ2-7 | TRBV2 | TGTGCCAGCAGACCCGGGCCCGGGGGCGAGCAGTACTTC | CASRPGPGGEQYF
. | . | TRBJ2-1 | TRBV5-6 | TGTGCCAGCAGCCCGATCGGCAATGAGCAGTTCTTC | CASSPIGNEQFF
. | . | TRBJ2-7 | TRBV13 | TGTGCCAGCAGCTTACGTGCCGAGATGGCCTACGAGCAGTACTTC | CASSLRAEMAYEQYF
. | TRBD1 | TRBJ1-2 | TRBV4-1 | TGCGCCAGCAGCCAGAGACAGGGGGGTTTTCACTATGGCTACACCTTC | CASSQRQGGFHYGYTF
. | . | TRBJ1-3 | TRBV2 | TGTGCCAGCAGTGTTGAGACCGGGGGAAACACCATATATTTT | CASSVETGGNTIYF
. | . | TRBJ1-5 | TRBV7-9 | TGTGCCAGCAGCTTAGGGAGAAATCAGCCCCAGCATTTT | CASSLGRNQPQHF
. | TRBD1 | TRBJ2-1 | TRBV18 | TGTGCCAGCTCACCAGAAGGGGGCCTCGGGTTCTTC | CASSPEGGLGFF
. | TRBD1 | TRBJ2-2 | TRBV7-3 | TGTGCCAGCAGCTTATGGCGGCAGGGGGCGAACACCGGGGAGCTGTTTTTT | CASSLWRQGANTGELFF
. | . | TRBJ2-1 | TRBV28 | TGTGCCAGCAGTCTTTTAAAAGGAGGGTCCTACAATGAGCAGTTCTTC | CASSLLKGGSYNEQFF
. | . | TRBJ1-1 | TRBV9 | TGTGCCAGCAGCGACGTTCGAGGAGGGGCCACTGAAGCTTTCTTT | CASSDVRGGATEAFF
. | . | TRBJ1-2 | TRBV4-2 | TGTGCCAGCAGCCAAGCCTCCGGGACTGGCTATGGCTACACCTTC | CASSQASGTGYGYTF
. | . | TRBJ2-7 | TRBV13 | TGTGCCAGCAGCCAGGAGAGGGAACGCGACGAGCAGTACTTC | CASSQERERDEQYF
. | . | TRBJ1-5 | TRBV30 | TGTGCCTGGAGTGGGAGCGGGATTGGCAATCAGCCCCAGCATTTT | CAWSGSGIGNQPQHF
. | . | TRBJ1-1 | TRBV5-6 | TGTGCCAGCAGTCAGGGCTACATGAACACTGAAGCTTTCTTT | CASSQGYMNTEAFF
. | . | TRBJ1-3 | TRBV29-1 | TGCAGCGTTGAAGAGGGGCCTGGAAACACCATATATTTT | CSVEEGPGNTIYF
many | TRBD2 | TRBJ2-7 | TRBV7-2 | TGTGCCAGCAGCGGAGGGGGGAGTAGCGGGAGACTGCGGGAGCAGTACTTC | CASSGGGSSGRLREQYF
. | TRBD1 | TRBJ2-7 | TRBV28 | TGTGCCAGCAGTGTTTATGGGGGACAGGCTCCCCTCGAGCAGTACTTC | CASSVYGGQAPLEQYF
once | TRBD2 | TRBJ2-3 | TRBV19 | TGTGCCAGTAGTATCCTCGCGGGGGACACAGATACGCAGTATTTT | CASSILAGDTDTQYF
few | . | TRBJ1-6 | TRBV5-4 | TGTGCCAGCAGGATCGGGACTTCCACCTCCTATAATTCACCCCTCCACTTT | CASRIGTSTSYNSPLHF
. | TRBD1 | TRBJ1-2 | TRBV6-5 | TGTGCCAGCAGTTACATACAGGGGGCGGGGGACTATGGCTACACCTTC | CASSYIQGAGDYGYTF
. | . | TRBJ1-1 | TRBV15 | TGTGCCACCAGCAGGGGCAATAGTGAAGCTTTCTTT | CATSRGNSEAFF
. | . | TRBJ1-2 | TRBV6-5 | TGTGCCAGCAGTGGACAGCTATTCTATGGCTACACCTTC | CASSGQLFYGYTF
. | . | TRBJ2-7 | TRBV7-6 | TGTGCCAGCAGCTCGCAACAGGGTTACGAGCAGTACTTC | CASSSQQGYEQYF
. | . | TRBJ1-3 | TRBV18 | TGTGCCAGCTCACCGGCTCTCAACTCTGGAAACACCATATATTTT | CASSPALNSGNTIYF
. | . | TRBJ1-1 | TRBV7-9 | TGTGCCAGCATCCTCGACGGAGTCGGGACTGAAGCTTTCTTT | CASILDGVGTEAFF
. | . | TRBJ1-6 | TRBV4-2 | TGTGCCAGCAGCCAAGAAACAGGGAATTCACCCCTCCACTTT | CASSQETGNSPLHF
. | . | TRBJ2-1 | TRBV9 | TGTGCCAGCAGCGGCTCCAGCAGGCCCTCCTACAATGAGCAGTTCTTC | CASSGSSRPSYNEQFF
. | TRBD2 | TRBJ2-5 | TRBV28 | TGTGCCAGCACTGATAGCGGGAGGGCCATCGAGACCCAGTACTTC | CASTDSGRAIETQYF